This TCR beta chain was sequenced in a study of T-cell memory formation after mild COVID-19. Overall study context: TCR clusters were mostly donor specific.

Study-wide results and caveats: Those CD4+ clones that contracted were mainly in CM and EM (CD8+ ones in EMRA).

CDR3 size: 14 residues. Trimming stripped 0 bases from V and 7 bases from J, with 9 bases between. The germline gives CDR1 MNHNY, CDR2 SVGAGI (reference sequence). The TCR alpha and TCR beta cDNA libraries, bearing sample barcodes and UMIs, were generated by 5'RACE using constant-segment primers. MiXCR was run by TCRdb on the 5' RACE reads, yielding one entry per CDR3 protein. The table shows approximately 390,000 distinct CDR3 sequences, with 16% occurring only once. In this sample, this clonotype turned up a few times. Its target is unknown. The rearrangement links TRBV6-6 to TRBJ2-2; unclear D gene. The TCR was taken from a man aged 18 to 30 who had mild COVID-19 (a few samples of this study predate the infection). Cell type and time point are not known. The sample taken for sequencing was PBMCs or a T cell subset sorted from them (not recorded which). The CDR3 region is CASSYSKWIGELFF. The CDR3 DNA is TGTGCCAGCAGTTACTCGAAGTGGATCGGGGAGCTGTTTTTT.